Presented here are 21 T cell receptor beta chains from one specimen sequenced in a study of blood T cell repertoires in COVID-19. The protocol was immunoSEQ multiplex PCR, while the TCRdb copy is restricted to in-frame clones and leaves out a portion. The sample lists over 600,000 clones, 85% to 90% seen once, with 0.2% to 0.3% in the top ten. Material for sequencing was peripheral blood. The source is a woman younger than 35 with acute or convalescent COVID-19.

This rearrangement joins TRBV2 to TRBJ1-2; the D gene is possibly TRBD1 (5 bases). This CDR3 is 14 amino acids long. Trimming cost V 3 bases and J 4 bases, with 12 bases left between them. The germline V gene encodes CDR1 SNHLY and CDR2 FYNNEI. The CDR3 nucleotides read TGTGCCAGCAGTGAGTCCAGGGAGGCCTATGGCTACACCTTC. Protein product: CASSESREAYGYTF. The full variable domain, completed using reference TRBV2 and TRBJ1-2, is EPEVTQTPSHQVTQMGQEVILRCVPISNHLYFYWYRQILGQKVEFLVSFYNNEISEKSEIFDDQFSVERPDGSNFTLKIRSTKLEDSAMYFCASSESREAYGYTFGSGTRLTVV.

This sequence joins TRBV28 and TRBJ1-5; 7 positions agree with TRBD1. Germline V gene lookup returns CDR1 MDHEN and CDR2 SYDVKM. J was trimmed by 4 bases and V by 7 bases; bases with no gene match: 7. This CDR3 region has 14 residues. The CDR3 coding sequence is TGTGCCAGCATCCTAGGGGGCCCTAATCAGCCCCAGCATTTT. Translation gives CASILGGPNQPQHF.

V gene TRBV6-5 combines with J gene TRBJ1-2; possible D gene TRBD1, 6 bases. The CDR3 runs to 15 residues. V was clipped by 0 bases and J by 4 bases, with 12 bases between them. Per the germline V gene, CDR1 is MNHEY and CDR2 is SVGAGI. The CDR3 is CASSYSHAGVYGYTF. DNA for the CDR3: TGTGCCAGCAGTTACTCTCACGCAGGGGTCTATGGCTACACCTTC.

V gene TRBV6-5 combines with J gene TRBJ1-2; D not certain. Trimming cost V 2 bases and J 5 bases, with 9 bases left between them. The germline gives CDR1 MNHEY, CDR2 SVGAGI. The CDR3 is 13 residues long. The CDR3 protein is CASSYVASYGYTF. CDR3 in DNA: TGTGCCAGCAGTTACGTCGCGAGTTATGGCTACACCTTC.

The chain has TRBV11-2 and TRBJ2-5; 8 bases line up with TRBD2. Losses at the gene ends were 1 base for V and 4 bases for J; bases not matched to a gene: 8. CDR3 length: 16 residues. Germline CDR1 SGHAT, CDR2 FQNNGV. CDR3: CASSLVRAGGGETQYF. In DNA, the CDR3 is TGTGCCAGCAGCTTAGTCCGGGCGGGGGGTGGAGAGACCCAGTACTTC.

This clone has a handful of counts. CDR3 sequence: CASVGTPGNTIYF. The CDR3 coding sequence is TGTGCCAGCGTAGGGACACCTGGAAACACCATATATTTT. The chain combines TRBV21-1 with TRBJ1-3; no check of the table's D call, TRBD1, against the DNA was made. TRBV21-1 corresponds to a pseudogene. This CDR3 is 13 amino acids long.

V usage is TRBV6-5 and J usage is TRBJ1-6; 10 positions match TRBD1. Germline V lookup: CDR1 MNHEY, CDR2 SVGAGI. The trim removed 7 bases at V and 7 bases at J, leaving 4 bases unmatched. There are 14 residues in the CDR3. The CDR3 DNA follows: TGTGCCAGCACCCGGGACAGGGGAAATTCACCCCTCCACTTT. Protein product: CASTRDRGNSPLHF.

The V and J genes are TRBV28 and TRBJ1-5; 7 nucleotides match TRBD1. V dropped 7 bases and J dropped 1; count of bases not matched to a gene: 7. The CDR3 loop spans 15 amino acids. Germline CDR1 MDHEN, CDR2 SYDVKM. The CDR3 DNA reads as TGTGCCAGCAACCAAGGGGGACAGAGCAATCAGCCCCAGCATTTT. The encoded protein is CASNQGGQSNQPQHF.

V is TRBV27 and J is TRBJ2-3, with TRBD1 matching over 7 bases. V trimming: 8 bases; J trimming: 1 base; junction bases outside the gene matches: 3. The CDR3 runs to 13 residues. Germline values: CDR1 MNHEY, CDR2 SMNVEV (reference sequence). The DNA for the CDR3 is TGTGCCAGCGCTCAGGGGGGCACAGATACGCAGTATTTT. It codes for CASAQGGTDTQYF.

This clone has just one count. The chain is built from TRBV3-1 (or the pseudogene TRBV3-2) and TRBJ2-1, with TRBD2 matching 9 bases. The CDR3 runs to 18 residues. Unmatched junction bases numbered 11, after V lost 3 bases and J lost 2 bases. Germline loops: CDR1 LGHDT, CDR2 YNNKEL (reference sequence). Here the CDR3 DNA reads TGTGCCAGCAGCCATTCGATGGCGGGGGGGCGAACCTACAATGAGCAGTTCTTC. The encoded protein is CASSHSMAGGRTYNEQFF.

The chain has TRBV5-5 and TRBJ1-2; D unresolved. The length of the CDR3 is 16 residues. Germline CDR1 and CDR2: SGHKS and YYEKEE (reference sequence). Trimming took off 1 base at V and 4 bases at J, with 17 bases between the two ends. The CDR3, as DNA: TGTGCCAGCAGCTTGTTACCCTCGGGGTCCAGCTATGGCTACACCTTC. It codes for CASSLLPSGSSYGYTF.

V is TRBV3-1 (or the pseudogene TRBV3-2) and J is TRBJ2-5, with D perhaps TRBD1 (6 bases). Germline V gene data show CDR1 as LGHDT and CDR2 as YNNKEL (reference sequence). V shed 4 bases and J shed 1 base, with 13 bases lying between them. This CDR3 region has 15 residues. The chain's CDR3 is CASSRLTGFQETQYF. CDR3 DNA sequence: TGTGCCAGCAGCCGGCTTACAGGGTTCCAAGAGACCCAGTACTTC.

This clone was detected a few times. The CDR3 DNA sequence: TGTGCCAGTAGTGATCGGCGTTTGGGGGGTGAAAAACTGTTTTTT. Its translation: CASSDRRLGGEKLFF. The V call is TRBV19, the J call TRBJ1-4; possible D gene TRBD1, 5 bases. Germline assignment: CDR1 LNHDA and CDR2 SQIVND (reference sequence). This CDR3 is 15 amino acids long. Deletions cut 5 bases from V and 7 bases from J, with 17 bases between.

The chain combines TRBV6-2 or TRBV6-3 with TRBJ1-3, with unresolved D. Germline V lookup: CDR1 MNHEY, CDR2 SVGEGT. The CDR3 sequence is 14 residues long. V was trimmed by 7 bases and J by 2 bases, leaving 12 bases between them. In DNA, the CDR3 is TGTGCCAGCACCCCCCGCGGGGCTGGAAACACCATATATTTT. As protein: CASTPRGAGNTIYF.

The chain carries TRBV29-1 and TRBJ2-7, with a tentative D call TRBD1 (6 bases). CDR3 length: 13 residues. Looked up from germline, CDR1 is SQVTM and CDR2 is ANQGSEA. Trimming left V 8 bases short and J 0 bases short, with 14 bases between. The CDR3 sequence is CSTQGLYSYEQYF. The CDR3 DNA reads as TGCAGCACTCAGGGGCTCTACTCCTACGAGCAGTACTTC.

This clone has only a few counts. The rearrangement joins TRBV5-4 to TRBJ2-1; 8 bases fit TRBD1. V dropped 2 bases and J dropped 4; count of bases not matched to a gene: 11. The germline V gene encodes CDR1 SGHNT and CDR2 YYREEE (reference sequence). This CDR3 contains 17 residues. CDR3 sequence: CASSFRTGWGFYNEQFF. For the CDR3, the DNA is TGTGCCAGCAGCTTCCGGACAGGGTGGGGATTTTACAATGAGCAGTTCTTC.

CDR3 in DNA: TGTGCCAGCAGTTTAAACAGGGATCAGCCCCAGCATTTT. It encodes CASSLNRDQPQHF. The V gene is TRBV6-6, the J gene TRBJ1-5; TRBD1 is a possible D gene (6 bases). The CDR3 contains 13 residues. Trimming left V 4 bases short and J 5 bases short, with 9 bases between. Germline V gene lookup returns CDR1 MNHNY and CDR2 SVGAGI (reference sequence).

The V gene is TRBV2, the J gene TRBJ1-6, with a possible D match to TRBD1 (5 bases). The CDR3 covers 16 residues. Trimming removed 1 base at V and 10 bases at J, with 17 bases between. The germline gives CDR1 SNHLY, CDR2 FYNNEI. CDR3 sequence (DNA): TGTGCCAGCAGTGAAGACAGGCCAGCCCGTGGGTCACCCCTCCACTTT. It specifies CASSEDRPARGSPLHF.

As DNA, the CDR3 is TGTGCCAGCAGCAAAGCCAGGCAGGGGCGTGGGCAGCCCCAGCATTTT. It yields the protein CASSKARQGRGQPQHF. This chain links TRBV21-1 with TRBJ1-5; TRBD1 reflects the table's D call only, with no check against the DNA. TRBV21-1 is reported as a pseudogene. The CDR3 has 16 amino acids.

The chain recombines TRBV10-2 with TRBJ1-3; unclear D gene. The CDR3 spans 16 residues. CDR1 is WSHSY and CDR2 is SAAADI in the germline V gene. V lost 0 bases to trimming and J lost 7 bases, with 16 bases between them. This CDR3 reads CASSESGDFIVNTIYF. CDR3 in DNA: TGCGCCAGCAGTGAGTCCGGCGACTTTATAGTGAACACCATATATTTT.

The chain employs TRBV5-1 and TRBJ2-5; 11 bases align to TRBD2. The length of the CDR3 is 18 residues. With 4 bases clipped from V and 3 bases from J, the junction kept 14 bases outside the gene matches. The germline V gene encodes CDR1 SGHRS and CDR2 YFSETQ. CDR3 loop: CASSLERLAGNGKETQYF. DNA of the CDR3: TGCGCCAGCAGCCTCGAGAGACTAGCGGGGAACGGGAAAGAGACCCAGTACTTC.